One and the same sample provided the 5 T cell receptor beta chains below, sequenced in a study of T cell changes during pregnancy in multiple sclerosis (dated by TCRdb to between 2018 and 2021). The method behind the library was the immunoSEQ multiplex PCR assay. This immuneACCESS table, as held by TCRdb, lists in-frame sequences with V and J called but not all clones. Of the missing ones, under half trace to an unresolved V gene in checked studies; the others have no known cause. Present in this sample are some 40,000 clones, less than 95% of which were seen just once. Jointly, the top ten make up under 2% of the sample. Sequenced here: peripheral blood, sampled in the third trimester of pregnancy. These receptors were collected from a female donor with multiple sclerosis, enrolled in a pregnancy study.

CDR3 DNA: TGTGCTAGTGGTTTGGGACAGGGGGCCACTAATGAAAAACTGTTTTTT. Amino acid sequence: CASGLGQGATNEKLFF. The gene calls are TRBV12-5 and TRBJ1-4; TRBD1 matches 10 bases. The CDR3 has 16 residues. V was clipped by 1 base and J by 2 bases; unmatched bases: 1. In germline, CDR1 is LGHNT, CDR2 FRNRAP.

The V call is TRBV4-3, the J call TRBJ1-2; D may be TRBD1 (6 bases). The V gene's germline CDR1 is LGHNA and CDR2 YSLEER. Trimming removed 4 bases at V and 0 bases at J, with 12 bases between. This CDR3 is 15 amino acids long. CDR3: CASSRGQPSNYGYTF. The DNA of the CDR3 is TGCGCCAGCAGCCGCGGACAGCCATCTAACTATGGCTACACCTTC.

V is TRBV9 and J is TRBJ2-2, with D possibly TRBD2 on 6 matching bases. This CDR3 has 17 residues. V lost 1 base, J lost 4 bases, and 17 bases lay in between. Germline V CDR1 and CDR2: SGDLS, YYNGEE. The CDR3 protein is CASSVSGRGAVTGELFF. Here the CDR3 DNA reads TGTGCCAGCAGCGTAAGCGGCCGCGGGGCGGTCACCGGGGAGCTGTTTTTT.

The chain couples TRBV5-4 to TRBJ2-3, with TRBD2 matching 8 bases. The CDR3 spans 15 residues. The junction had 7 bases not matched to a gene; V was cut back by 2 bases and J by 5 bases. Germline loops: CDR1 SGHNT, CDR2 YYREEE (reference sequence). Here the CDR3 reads CASSLAGARGDTQYF. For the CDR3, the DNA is TGTGCCAGCAGCTTAGCGGGAGCTCGCGGAGATACGCAGTATTTT.

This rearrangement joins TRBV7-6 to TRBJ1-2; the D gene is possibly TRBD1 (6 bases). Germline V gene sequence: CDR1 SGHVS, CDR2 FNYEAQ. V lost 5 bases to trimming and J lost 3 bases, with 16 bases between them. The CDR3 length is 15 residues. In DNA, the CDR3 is TGTGCCAGCAGCCAAGGGCGGGGGCGAGACTATGGCTACACCTTC. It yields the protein CASSQGRGRDYGYTF.